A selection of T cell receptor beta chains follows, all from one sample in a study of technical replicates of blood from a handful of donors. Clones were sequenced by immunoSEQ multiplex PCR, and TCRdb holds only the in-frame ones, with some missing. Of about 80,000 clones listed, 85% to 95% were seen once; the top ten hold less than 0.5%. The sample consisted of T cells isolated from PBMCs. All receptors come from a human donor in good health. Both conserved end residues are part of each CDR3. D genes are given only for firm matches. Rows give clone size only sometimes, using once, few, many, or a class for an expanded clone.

DNA: TGTGCCAGTAGTATCACTTCTAGGAATGAGCAGTTCTTC; CDR3: CASSITSRNEQFF; D: -; length: 13; J: TRBJ2-1; size: -; V: TRBV19
DNA: TGTGCCAGCAGCGACGGCCCACAGATCAAGAACACTGAAGCTTTCTTT; CDR3: CASSDGPQIKNTEAFF; D: -; length: 16; J: TRBJ1-1; size: -; V: TRBV7-9
DNA: TGTGCCAGTAGTCCCGGGACTAGCGAGGCCTCCTACAATGAGCAGTTCTTC; CDR3: CASSPGTSEASYNEQFF; D: TRBD2; length: 17; J: TRBJ2-1; size: once; V: TRBV19
DNA: TGTGCCAGCAGCCTATCGACAGGGTATCTGATCGAGCAGTACTTC; CDR3: CASSLSTGYLIEQYF; D: TRBD1; length: 15; J: TRBJ2-7; size: -; V: TRBV7-9
DNA: TGTGCCAGCAGCGAGACGGGACAGGGATGGTACGAGCAGTACTTC; CDR3: CASSETGQGWYEQYF; D: TRBD1; length: 15; J: TRBJ2-7; size: -; V: TRBV7-6
DNA: TGTGCCAGTAGTCGGGGGACAACTAATGAAAAACTGTTTTTT; CDR3: CASSRGTTNEKLFF; D: -; length: 14; J: TRBJ1-4; size: -; V: TRBV19
DNA: TGTGCCAGCAGCTTAATGGGACTCAGCGGCTACACCTTC; CDR3: CASSLMGLSGYTF; D: -; length: 13; J: TRBJ1-2; size: -; V: TRBV7-2
DNA: TGCGCCAGCAGCTTGGCAGGGGGCCAAGGAAACACCATATATTTT; CDR3: CASSLAGGQGNTIYF; D: TRBD1; length: 15; J: TRBJ1-3; size: -; V: TRBV5-1
DNA: TGTGCCATCAGTGGGAGTGCGGGAGGGCTCACCGGGGAGCTGTTTTTT; CDR3: CAISGSAGGLTGELFF; D: TRBD2; length: 16; J: TRBJ2-2; size: -; V: TRBV10-3
DNA: TGTGCCAGCAGCCCGACAGGGGCCAACGTCCTGACTTTC; CDR3: CASSPTGANVLTF; D: -; length: 13; J: TRBJ2-6; size: -; V: TRBV11-3
DNA: TGTGCCATCACAGGGGAAAAAGAGACCCAGTACTTC; CDR3: CAITGEKETQYF; D: -; length: 12; J: TRBJ2-5; size: -; V: TRBV21-1
DNA: TGTGCCAGCCAAGGGGGGGAGTTCTTC; CDR3: CASQGGEFF; D: -; length: 9; J: TRBJ2-1; size: -; V: TRBV2
DNA: TGTGCCACCAGCAGGGAGAATTCCGAGCAGTACTTC; CDR3: CATSRENSEQYF; D: -; length: 12; J: TRBJ2-7; size: -; V: TRBV15
DNA: TGTGCCAGCAGGGGACAGGGAAACTACTATGGCTACACCTTC; CDR3: CASRGQGNYYGYTF; D: TRBD1; length: 14; J: TRBJ1-2; size: -; V: TRBV28
DNA: TGCGCCAGCAGCCAAGATAGGACAGGGAGTGGCTACACCTTC; CDR3: CASSQDRTGSGYTF; D: TRBD1; length: 14; J: TRBJ1-2; size: -; V: TRBV4-3
DNA: TGCAGCGTCGGGACAGGGGTTTACACCGGGGAGCTGTTTTTT; CDR3: CSVGTGVYTGELFF; D: TRBD1; length: 14; J: TRBJ2-2; size: -; V: TRBV29-1
DNA: TGCAGCGCGCGGGACAGGGGGCTAAACACCATATATTTT; CDR3: CSARDRGLNTIYF; D: TRBD1; length: 13; J: TRBJ1-3; size: -; V: TRBV29-1
DNA: TGTGCCAGCAGCCCCTCCGCAGGGGTTCAAGAGACCCAGTACTTC; CDR3: CASSPSAGVQETQYF; D: -; length: 15; J: TRBJ2-5; size: -; V: TRBV11-3
DNA: TGTGCCAGCAGCTCCGAGGGACAGGGGGATGGCTACACCTTC; CDR3: CASSSEGQGDGYTF; D: TRBD1; length: 14; J: TRBJ1-2; size: -; V: TRBV5-4
DNA: TGTGCCAGCAGTTTGGTGTCAGCGAGAATGAACACTGAAGCTTTCTTT; CDR3: CASSLVSARMNTEAFF; D: -; length: 16; J: TRBJ1-1; size: -; V: TRBV6-5
DNA: TGTGCCAGCAGCTTGGCCAGGGCGGTGGAGACCCAGTACTTC; CDR3: CASSLARAVETQYF; D: -; length: 14; J: TRBJ2-5; size: -; V: TRBV5-8
DNA: TGTGCCAGCAGCCTGAACACCGGGGAGCTGTTTTTT; CDR3: CASSLNTGELFF; D: -; length: 12; J: TRBJ2-2; size: -; V: TRBV11-2
DNA: TGTGCCAGTTCACCTCGACAGGTTTGGGGCAATCAGCCCCAGCATTTT; CDR3: CASSPRQVWGNQPQHF; D: -; length: 16; J: TRBJ1-5; size: -; V: TRBV25-1
DNA: TGTGCCAGCACGATAGGGGGATACACTGAAGCTTTCTTT; CDR3: CASTIGGYTEAFF; D: -; length: 13; J: TRBJ1-1; size: -; V: TRBV7-8
DNA: TGTGCCAGCAGCGTAGCCCTAAACACCGGGGAGCTGTTTTTT; CDR3: CASSVALNTGELFF; D: -; length: 14; J: TRBJ2-2; size: -; V: TRBV9
DNA: TGTGCCAGCAGCTTAGGCGGGAGGGTTGGATACGAGCAGTACTTC; CDR3: CASSLGGRVGYEQYF; D: TRBD2; length: 15; J: TRBJ2-7; size: -; V: TRBV5-6
DNA: TGTGCCACCAGCAGAACGAAGACAGGGACTAGCGGCTACACCTTC; CDR3: CATSRTKTGTSGYTF; D: TRBD1; length: 15; J: TRBJ1-2; size: -; V: TRBV15
DNA: TGTGCCAGCAGTTCTCACAGGGTGAGGTCTTGGGACACTGAAGCTTTCTTT; CDR3: CASSSHRVRSWDTEAFF; D: -; length: 17; J: TRBJ1-1; size: -; V: TRBV5-8
DNA: TGTGCCAGCAGCCCCGGGACTGATCTCTTCTTC; CDR3: CASSPGTDLFF; D: -; length: 11; J: TRBJ2-1; size: -; V: TRBV7-2
DNA: TGTGCCAGCTCACCTTCCCCGGGACAGTTGGTTAAATACGAGCAGTACTTC; CDR3: CASSPSPGQLVKYEQYF; D: TRBD1; length: 17; J: TRBJ2-7; size: once; V: TRBV18
DNA: TGTGCCAGCAGCGACACTTCTAGCGGGAGCTACGAGCAGTACTTC; CDR3: CASSDTSSGSYEQYF; D: TRBD2; length: 15; J: TRBJ2-7; size: -; V: TRBV11-2
DNA: TGTGCCACCAGCACTGGAGGTCCCAGCGGTGGCTACACCTTC; CDR3: CATSTGGPSGGYTF; D: -; length: 14; J: TRBJ1-2; size: -; V: TRBV15